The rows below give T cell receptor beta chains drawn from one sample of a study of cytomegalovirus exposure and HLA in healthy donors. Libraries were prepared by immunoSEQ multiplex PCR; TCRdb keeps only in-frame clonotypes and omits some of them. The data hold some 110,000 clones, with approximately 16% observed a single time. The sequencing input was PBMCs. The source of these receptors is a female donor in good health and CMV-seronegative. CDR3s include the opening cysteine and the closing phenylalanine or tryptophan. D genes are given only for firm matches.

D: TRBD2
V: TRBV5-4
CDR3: CASSLASGSPASSYNEQFF

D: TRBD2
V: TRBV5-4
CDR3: CASSSAGGGTETQYF

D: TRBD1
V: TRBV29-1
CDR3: CSVEDFGVTGNNEQYF

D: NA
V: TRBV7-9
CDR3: CASSLARGSYSYEQYF

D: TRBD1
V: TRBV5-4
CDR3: CASSKAGTGVGINEQFF

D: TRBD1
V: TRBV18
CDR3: CASSPGSGQGSYEQYF

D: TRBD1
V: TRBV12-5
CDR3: CASGLYRGRYGYTF

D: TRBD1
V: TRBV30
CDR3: CAWSLGQNNEQFF

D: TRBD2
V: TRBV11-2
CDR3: CASSRGSVGRVDTGELFF

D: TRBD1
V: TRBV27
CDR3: CAISDRADTQYF

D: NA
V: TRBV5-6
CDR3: CASSPYGEGIIQETQYF

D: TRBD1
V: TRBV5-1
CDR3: CASSLNLDREWGYGYTF

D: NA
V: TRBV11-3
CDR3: CASSRGYQETQYF

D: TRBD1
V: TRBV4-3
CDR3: CASSAGTGVGYTF

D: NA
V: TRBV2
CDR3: CASSEAWREGYEKLFF

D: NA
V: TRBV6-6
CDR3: CASSPGEGGSEAFF

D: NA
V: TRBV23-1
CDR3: CASSQGGAGANVLTF

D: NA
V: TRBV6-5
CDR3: CASSFRGYLPTDTQYF

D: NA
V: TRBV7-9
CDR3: CASSPTGQYEQYF

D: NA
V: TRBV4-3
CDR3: CASSQRVGGDQPQHF

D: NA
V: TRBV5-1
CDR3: CASSLGGSNSGANVLTF

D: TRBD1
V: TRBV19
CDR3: CASSTRTGVNTEAFF

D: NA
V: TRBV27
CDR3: CASSLSTGHEAFF

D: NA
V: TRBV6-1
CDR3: CASAGETGNTIYF